Listed below are T cell receptor beta chains from one sample, sequenced in a study of regulatory T cells in long-lasting Graves disease. TCRdb fed the multiplex PCR reads into MiXCR, producing one record per CDR3 protein. The sample lists a few hundred thousand distinct CDR3 sequences, roughly 13% seen once, with approximately 9.3% in the top ten. The data were also submitted as part of a second study, on T cells in Graves' hyperthyroidism and ophthalmopathy.

Sequenced here: peripheral blood mononuclear cells (PBMCs), sampled at new diagnosis, from a patient treated with antithyroid drugs. These receptors were taken from a man aged 25-45 years with Graves disease. Each CDR3 is given with its conserved first and last residue.

j_gene | v_gene | CDR3aa
TRBJ1-2 | TRBV25-1 | CASSEGNRPEEGYTF
TRBJ1-1 | TRBV6-1 | CASTGQVSTEAFF
TRBJ1-1 | TRBV12-3/TRBV12-4 | CASSFNSLNTEAFF
TRBJ2-4 | TRBV6-1 | CASSEAGLAGHRHF
TRBJ1-1 | TRBV12-3/TRBV12-4 | CASVTMIPGKRRTGSGTEAFF
TRBJ1-1 | TRBV30 | CAWSKTSNTEAFF
TRBJ2-7 | TRBV5-1 | CASSDTYRGGYEQYF
TRBJ2-7 | TRBV7-9 | CASSLADVSYEQYF
TRBJ2-7 | TRBV2 | CASTPGPTEQYF
TRBJ1-2 | TRBV5-4 | CASSLERWGGYTF
TRBJ2-3 | TRBV6-5 | CASSFPLVPQASGTSSTDTQYF
TRBJ1-5 | TRBV20-1 | CSARPRGQPQHF
TRBJ2-2 | TRBV27 | CASQRQGAVTGELFF
TRBJ2-1 | TRBV20-1 | CSARLGTSGRSYNEQFF
TRBJ2-1 | TRBV24-1 | CATSVPSGRIDEQFF
TRBJ2-2 | TRBV27 | CASSFYSGSGELFF
TRBJ1-6 | TRBV11-2 | CASSLVRENSPLHF
TRBJ1-5 | TRBV5-1 | CASSLGETRDQPQHF
TRBJ2-1 | TRBV7-9 | CASSLEQLAGVYGQFF
TRBJ2-6 | TRBV13 | CASSIPTGASLSGANVLTF
TRBJ2-1 | TRBV10-1 | CASGDLLFGSEQFF
TRBJ2-1 | TRBV18 | CASSLNRGRAYNEQFF